Listed below are T cell receptor beta chains from one sample, sequenced in a study of blood T cell repertoires in COVID-19. The repertoire was sequenced with immunoSEQ multiplex PCR; TCRdb's copy has only in-frame clones and lacks some. The sample records about 150,000 clones, approximately 83% being singletons. The source material was PBMCs or T cells enriched from blood (not recorded which). Receptors originate from a man aged 65 to 85 who had been exposed to COVID-19. CDR3s include the opening cysteine and the closing phenylalanine or tryptophan. The listing skips clone size in some rows; elsewhere it reads once, few, many or a size class.

len	v_gene	abundance	CDR3aa
15	TRBV6-5	few	CASSQAGGATGELFF
15	TRBV5-6	NA	CASSLGLRSNQPQHF
14	TRBV28	NA	CASIASSYNSPLHF
13	TRBV28	NA	CASSPTGRVEQYF
14	TRBV6-6	NA	CASTRDRVLSGYTF
17	TRBV5-1	NA	CASSLGAGRAGVDEQYF
19	TRBV18	NA	CASSPPGDPPSLYNSPLHF
15	TRBV5-5	NA	CASSLTRFGDYGYTF
15	TRBV13	NA	CASSSEGGGYNEQFF
13	TRBV11-2	NA	CASSRRLDRVLHF
15	TRBV7-2	once	CASSPLAGGLGEQFF
13	TRBV6-5	once	CASRWGRGTEAFF
12	TRBV6-6	NA	CASKGGNQPQHF
13	TRBV9	NA	CASSGGEGETQYF
13	TRBV6-5	NA	CASAGIGNEKLFF
14	TRBV5-6	NA	CASSFGTYNYGYTF
16	TRBV7-2	NA	CASTFSGGGGTDTQYF
14	TRBV6-5	NA	CASSSRTSGDEQFF
13	TRBV2	NA	CASNPSGKNIQYF
14	TRBV4-3	NA	CASSIDRALPPQHF
13	TRBV28	NA	CASTDRTNYGYTF
15	TRBV5-4	NA	CASSHRTGTNSPLHF
13	TRBV2	NA	CASRERQGERAFF
14	TRBV3-1/TRBV3-2	NA	CASSQVSGNTEAFF
13	TRBV12-3/TRBV12-4	NA	CASNGDREFGYTF
16	TRBV4-1	few	CASSQENPGVVGGYTF
15	TRBV19	NA	CASLTTGGADYGYTF
15	TRBV7-6	NA	CASSPRTGQGEKLFF
16	TRBV2	NA	CASRLIDRGEGTEAFF
15	TRBV9	NA	CASTVGQGHSGELFF
18	TRBV21-1	NA	CASSSRSGARFTTDTQYF
15	TRBV9	NA	CASSAGGSEGGGYTF
13	TRBV11-2	NA	CASSLGQLQPQHF
14	TRBV19	few	CASSISGARTEAFF
13	TRBV6-5	NA	CASSLGVGGEQYF
18	TRBV5-8	NA	CASSLEALHQEKNTEAFF
14	TRBV6-1	few	CASSEARGYNEQFF